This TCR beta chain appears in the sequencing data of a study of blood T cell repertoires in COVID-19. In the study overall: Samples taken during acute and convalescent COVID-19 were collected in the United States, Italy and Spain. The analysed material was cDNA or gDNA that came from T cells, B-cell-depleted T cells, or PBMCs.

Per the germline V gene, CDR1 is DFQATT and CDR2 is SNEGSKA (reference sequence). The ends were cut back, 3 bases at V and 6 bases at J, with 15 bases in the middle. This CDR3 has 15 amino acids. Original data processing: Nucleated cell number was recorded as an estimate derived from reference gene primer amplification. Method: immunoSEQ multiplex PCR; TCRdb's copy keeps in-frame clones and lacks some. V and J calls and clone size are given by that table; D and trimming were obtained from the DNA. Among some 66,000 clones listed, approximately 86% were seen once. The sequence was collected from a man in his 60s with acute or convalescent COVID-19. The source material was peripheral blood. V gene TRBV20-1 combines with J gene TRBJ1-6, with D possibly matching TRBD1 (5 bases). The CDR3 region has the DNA TGCAGTGCTAGTCGCCAAGGGGCCGGTAATTCACCCCTCCACTTT. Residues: CSASRQGAGNSPLHF.